The 5 T cell receptor beta chains given below trace back to one sample, sequenced in a study of blood T cells in healthy people across ages. Sample-barcoded 5' priming and a J-beta primer mix drove a second PCR of about 6 to 12 cycles. TCRdb redid the calling of the 5' RACE reads with MiXCR, one entry per CDR3 protein. The sample records about 720,000 distinct CDR3 sequences, roughly 20% being singletons. Source material: blood. These receptors were taken from a man between 70 and 80 years old in good health.

This clonotype came up a few times. The rearrangement links TRBV20-1 to TRBJ2-3; 8 bases fit TRBD2. Germline V gives CDR1 DFQATT, CDR2 SNEGSKA (reference sequence). CDR3 length: 14 amino acids. Trimming took 3 bases from V and 2 from J; bases not matched to a gene: 4. The DNA of the CDR3 is TGCAGTGCTAGGAAAGCGGGAGCCACAGATACGCAGTATTTT. Its translation: CSARKAGATDTQYF.

V gene TRBV29-1 combines with J gene TRBJ1-1; a possible D gene is TRBD1 (6 bases). Between the trimmed V and J ends, which lost 6 bases and 1 base, there was a span of 12 bases. This CDR3 comprises 13 residues. The germline V gene has CDR1 SQVTM and CDR2 ANQGSEA. CDR3 protein: CSVLGTSNTEAFF. The CDR3 coding sequence is TGCAGCGTACTCGGGACATCGAACACTGAAGCTTTCTTT.

This clonotype showed up just a few times. The chain carries TRBV5-1 and TRBJ2-3; either TRBD1 or TRBD2 may fit D (6 bases each). The CDR3 has 16 amino acids. V was cut by 0 bases and J by 0 bases, with 11 bases left in between. From germline, CDR1 is SGHRS and CDR2 YFSETQ. The CDR3 DNA sequence: TGCGCCAGCAGCTTGGTGTCGGGGGCGAGCACAGATACGCAGTATTTT. Amino acid sequence: CASSLVSGASTDTQYF.

The chain carries TRBV20-1 and TRBJ2-3; possible D gene TRBD2, 6 bases. The germline gives CDR1 DFQATT, CDR2 SNEGSKA (reference sequence). Trimming took 5 bases from V and 0 from J, leaving 18 bases between them. The CDR3 totals 16 residues. The CDR3 DNA sequence: TGCAGTGCTCCTGTTTTGCGCGGGGCTAGCACAGATACGCAGTATTTT. Its translation: CSAPVLRGASTDTQYF.

This clonotype was counted at least ten times. V is TRBV20-1 and J is TRBJ2-3; D uncertain. CDR3 length: 15 amino acids. The germline V gene encodes CDR1 DFQATT and CDR2 SNEGSKA (reference sequence). Trimming stripped 0 bases from V and 3 bases from J, with 13 bases between. The CDR3 DNA is TGCAGTGCTAGAGATGGAGTAACAATAACAGATACGCAGTATTTT. It yields the protein CSARDGVTITDTQYF.